Below are 21 T cell receptor beta chains sequenced from a single sample in a study of beta chain features in type 1 diabetes. Isolated RNA was reverse transcribed in full, so expressed TCRB transcripts were sequenced. The table came from immunoSEQ multiplex PCR; TCRdb's copy has only in-frame clones and leaves some out. Of a few hundred thousand clones in the sample, about 15% are singletons; the top ten hold approximately 0.02%. Specimen: naive CD4+ T cells from blood. The receptors shown here come from a woman under 30 in good health.

This clone was detected once. This chain uses TRBV18 with TRBJ2-7; D call uncertain. Germline V lookup: CDR1 KGHSH, CDR2 LQKENI. The CDR3 spans 14 residues. The V and J ends lost 3 bases and 5 bases respectively, with 14 bases between them. The CDR3 DNA reads as TGTGCCAGCTCACCGGGCCCTCCTTCACACGAGCAGTACTTC. This translates into CASSPGPPSHEQYF.

This clone was seen a few times. The chain carries TRBV10-3 and TRBJ2-5, with 9 bases lining up with TRBD2. Germline-derived CDR1 and CDR2 are ENHRY and SYGVKD. This CDR3 is 14 amino acids long. V shed 10 bases and J 4 bases; nucleotides not matched to a gene: 10. Here the CDR3 reads CATTVSSGTETQYF. For the CDR3, the DNA is TGTGCCACAACGGTTTCTAGCGGGACAGAGACCCAGTACTTC.

This clone was counted between two and nine times. The gene calls are TRBV7-2 and TRBJ1-5, with D perhaps TRBD1 (6 bases). The V gene lost 5 bases and the J gene lost 3 bases, with 11 bases spanning the gap. This CDR3 is 14 amino acids long. CDR1 and CDR2 from the germline V gene are SGHTA and FQGNSA. Here the CDR3 DNA reads TGTGCCAGCAGCGAAGGACAGCCCAATCAGCCCCAGCATTTT. It encodes CASSEGQPNQPQHF.

The chain couples TRBV10-3 to TRBJ1-1; 12 nucleotides align to TRBD1. CDR3 length: 15 amino acids. Trimming at V came to 6 bases and at J to 8 bases, leaving 10 bases not matched to a gene. CDR1 and CDR2 (germline): ENHRY, SYGVKD. The CDR3 reads CAIRPGQGARSEAFF. The CDR3 DNA is TGTGCCATCAGGCCGGGACAGGGGGCGCGTTCGGAAGCTTTCTTT.

The chain carries TRBV30 and TRBJ2-6; TRBD1 is a possible D gene (5 bases). The ends were cut back, 0 bases at V and 2 bases at J, with 11 bases in the middle. CDR1 is GTSNPN and CDR2 is SVGIG in the germline V gene (reference sequence). The CDR3 has 16 residues. The CDR3 nucleotides are TGTGCCTGGAGTGTACAAGAAGGGGCTGGGGCCAACGTCCTGACTTTC. Protein: CAWSVQEGAGANVLTF.

The V call is TRBV7-9, the J call TRBJ2-1; 13 bases fit TRBD2. In germline, CDR1 is SEHNR, CDR2 FQNEAQ (reference sequence). The J segment lost 8 bases and the V segment lost 4 bases, leaving 5 bases of the junction unmatched. The CDR3 contains 15 residues. The CDR3 reads CASSSGLAGRDEQFF. CDR3 nucleotides: TGTGCCAGCAGCTCGGGACTAGCGGGACGGGATGAGCAGTTCTTC.

The rearrangement uses TRBV5-4 and TRBJ2-7; D might be TRBD2 (5 bases). The length of the CDR3 is 13 residues. The germline V gene has CDR1 SGHNT and CDR2 YYREEE (reference sequence). Trimming cost V 7 bases and J 9 bases, with 20 bases left between them. CDR3 protein: CASSSLALGRQYF. The CDR3 DNA sequence: TGTGCCAGCTCATCTCTCGCACTAGGGAGGCAGTACTTC.

The chain recombines TRBV30 with TRBJ1-1; D gene uncertain. Germline loops: CDR1 GTSNPN, CDR2 SVGIG (reference sequence). There are 11 residues in the CDR3. V lost 8 bases and J 4 bases, leaving 11 bases between the germline ends. The CDR3 loop is CARQEGTEAFF. CDR3 bases: TGTGCCCGCCAGGAGGGCACTGAAGCTTTCTTT.

The rearrangement links TRBV6-1 to TRBJ2-4; possibly TRBD2 for D (6 bases). CDR3 size: 14 residues. The V gene lost 4 bases and the J gene lost 8 bases, with 15 bases spanning the gap. CDR1 and CDR2 (germline): MNHNS, SASEGT. DNA of the CDR3: TGTGCCAGCAGTGCTGGGGGGTCGCGGGACATTCAGTACTTC. Residues: CASSAGGSRDIQYF.

This clone came up a few times. Distinct nucleotide sequences in the sample also encode this CDR3. The CDR3 nucleotides read TGTGCCTGGAACAGGAACACTGAAGCTTTCTTT. This codes for CAWNRNTEAFF. The gene calls are TRBV30 and TRBJ1-1; D is uncertain. This CDR3 spans 11 amino acids. From germline, CDR1 is GTSNPN and CDR2 SVGIG (reference sequence). Trimming removed 4 bases at V and 1 base at J, with 4 bases between.

This rearrangement joins TRBV4-1 to TRBJ2-1; 7 nucleotides match TRBD2. The trim removed 0 bases at V and 2 bases at J, leaving 4 bases unmatched. The CDR3 covers 16 residues. Looked up from germline, CDR1 is MGHRA and CDR2 is YSYEKL. CDR3 nucleotide sequence: TGCGCCAGCAGCCAAGATCGGGACTATGCCTACAATGAGCAGTTCTTC. This codes for CASSQDRDYAYNEQFF.

This clone was detected only a few times. CDR3: CASSSIRRTGKYTEAFF. In DNA, the CDR3 is TGTGCCAGCAGTTCCATTCGACGGACAGGGAAGTACACTGAAGCTTTCTTT. V usage is TRBV28 and J usage is TRBJ1-1, with 8 positions matching TRBD1. The CDR3 is 17 residues long. V lost 4 bases to trimming and J lost 3 bases; unmatched junction nucleotides: 13. In germline, CDR1 is MDHEN, CDR2 SYDVKM.

The chain is built from TRBV6-5 and TRBJ2-4; 7 nucleotides line up with TRBD1. In germline, CDR1 is MNHEY, CDR2 SVGAGI. The CDR3 length is 13 residues. The J segment lost 7 bases and the V segment lost 7 bases, leaving 7 bases of the junction unmatched. The DNA of the CDR3 is TGTGCCAGCACCCCGACAGGGACGAACATTCAGTACTTC. Translating it yields CASTPTGTNIQYF.

This chain uses TRBV29-1 with TRBJ2-3; 7 bases match TRBD2. The CDR3 totals 12 residues. V lost 4 bases, J lost 6 bases, and 4 bases stayed unmatched. Per the germline V gene, CDR1 is SQVTM and CDR2 is ANQGSEA. CDR3 sequence: CSVGLALDTQYF. In nucleotides, the CDR3 is TGCAGCGTTGGACTAGCCCTCGATACGCAGTATTTT.

This clone showed up just a few times. The chain carries TRBV2 and TRBJ2-1, with D possibly TRBD1 on 6 matching bases. This CDR3 is built from 12 residues. CDR1 is SNHLY and CDR2 is FYNNEI in the germline V gene. V lost 6 bases and J lost 8, with 11 bases in between. The CDR3 DNA follows: TGTGCCAGCAGGCCCACAGGGTATGAGCAGTTCTTC. Its protein product is CASRPTGYEQFF.

V usage is TRBV29-1 and J usage is TRBJ2-1; the D is unclear. Trimming removed 1 base from V and 6 bases from J, with 4 bases in between. CDR3 length: 11 residues. From germline, CDR1 is SQVTM and CDR2 ANQGSEA. The CDR3 sequence: CSVEAFNEQFF. In nucleotides, the CDR3 is TGCAGCGTTGAAGCGTTCAATGAGCAGTTCTTC.

The chain carries TRBV7-9 and TRBJ2-3; unclear D gene. The CDR3 covers 14 residues. Trimming stripped 5 bases from V and 2 bases from J, with 11 bases between. Germline lookup yields CDR1 SEHNR and CDR2 FQNEAQ (reference sequence). CDR3 nucleotide sequence: TGTGCCAGCAGCCTCGACTCGAACACAGATACGCAGTATTTT. Protein: CASSLDSNTDTQYF.

For this clone: The same CDR3 arises from other DNA sequences in this sample as well. This sequence joins TRBV28 and TRBJ2-7, with TRBD1 as a possible D gene (5 bases). The CDR3 contains 12 residues. V lost 5 bases and J 3 bases, leaving 8 bases between the germline ends. The germline V gene encodes CDR1 MDHEN and CDR2 SYDVKM. DNA of the CDR3: TGTGCCAGCAGTCAAGACAGCTACGAGCAGTACTTC. Protein product: CASSQDSYEQYF.

The chain uses TRBV19 and TRBJ1-5; a possible D gene is TRBD1 (6 bases). The CDR3 length is 13 residues. The germline gives CDR1 LNHDA, CDR2 SQIVND (reference sequence). V lost 10 bases to trimming and J lost 0 bases, with 10 bases between them. CDR3 protein: CATTGRSNQPQHF. The CDR3 nucleotides read TGTGCCACAACAGGGCGTAGCAATCAGCCCCAGCATTTT.

For the CDR3, the DNA is TGCAGCGTTGATTCAGAAACTAACTATGGCTACACCTTC. Its translation: CSVDSETNYGYTF. V is TRBV29-1 and J is TRBJ1-2; D call uncertain. The CDR3 contains 13 residues. Trimming took 3 bases from V and 0 from J, leaving 8 bases between them. CDR1 SQVTM and CDR2 ANQGSEA come from the germline V gene.

This clone appeared a few times. This chain joins TRBV5-1 and TRBJ2-1; 10 bases map to TRBD2. V dropped 4 bases and J dropped 4; count of bases not matched to a gene: 8. Germline values: CDR1 SGHRS, CDR2 YFSETQ. The CDR3 contains 16 residues. Here the CDR3 reads CASSPMTSGFYNEQFF. Here the CDR3 DNA reads TGCGCCAGCAGCCCCATGACTAGCGGGTTTTACAATGAGCAGTTCTTC.